These T cell receptor beta chains were read from a single sample in a study of blood T cell repertoires in COVID-19. Libraries were prepared by immunoSEQ multiplex PCR; TCRdb keeps only in-frame clonotypes and omits some of them. This sample has 290,000 or so clones, with around 91% found just once. Sample: PBMCs or T cells enriched from blood (not recorded which). These receptors came from a woman aged 18-29 years with acute COVID-19. The CDR3 runs from the conserved cysteine through the conserved F or W. The D gene is left open where the match is weak. Some rows have no size entry. The others give once, few or many, or a class for an expanded clone.

clone size	V gene	D gene	J gene	CDR3 DNA	CDR3 protein
-	TRBV19	TRBD1	TRBJ1-1	TGTGCCAGTAGTGTCCCGACAGGGTACACTGAAGCTTTCTTT	CASSVPTGYTEAFF
many	TRBV25-1	-	TRBJ2-1	TGTGCCAGCAGTGAATCGGGATTCTCCTACAATGAGCAGTTCTTC	CASSESGFSYNEQFF
-	TRBV24-1	TRBD1	TRBJ1-4	TGTGCCACCAGTGAGCGACAGGGGCAAAAACTGTTTTTT	CATSERQGQKLFF
-	TRBV3-1/TRBV3-2	TRBD1	TRBJ2-7	TGTGCCAGCAGCCCCCGGACAGGGTCCCACGAGCAGTACTTC	CASSPRTGSHEQYF
-	TRBV28	-	TRBJ1-2	TGTGCCAGCAGTCCCCCCGCGGTATACTATGGCTACACCTTC	CASSPPAVYYGYTF
-	TRBV19	-	TRBJ2-5	TGTGCCAGTGGGACCGGGACTTCGACGTCAGAGACCCAGTACTTC	CASGTGTSTSETQYF
-	TRBV7-2	TRBD2	TRBJ2-1	TGTGCCAGCAGCTTAGTAGCGGGAACCTACAATGAGCAGTTCTTC	CASSLVAGTYNEQFF
-	TRBV25-1	TRBD1	TRBJ1-1	TGTGCCAGCAGTGATAGACAGGGGGCCGCTGAAGCTTTCTTT	CASSDRQGAAEAFF
-	TRBV19	TRBD1	TRBJ2-1	TGTGCCAGTAGTATCCAGGGGGCATCCTACAATGAGCAGTTCTTC	CASSIQGASYNEQFF
-	TRBV5-1	-	TRBJ1-4	TGCGCCAGCAGGGAAGGGGGTTTTGACGAAAAACTGTTTTTT	CASREGGFDEKLFF
-	TRBV3-1/TRBV3-2	-	TRBJ2-2	TGTGCCAGCAGCCGCCAACAAAACACCGGGGAGCTGTTTTTT	CASSRQQNTGELFF
-	TRBV27	TRBD1	TRBJ1-5	TGTGCCAGCAGTTTATCGGGCAGGGGGGCGAGCAATCAGCCCCAGCATTTT	CASSLSGRGASNQPQHF
-	TRBV7-2	TRBD2	TRBJ2-7	TGTGCCAGCAGCTTAACCATCTTTGCGGGAGGAGGTGAGCAGTACTTC	CASSLTIFAGGGEQYF
-	TRBV9	TRBD2	TRBJ2-7	TGTGCCAGCAGCGTAGGGACTAGCGGCCACTACGAGCAGTACTTC	CASSVGTSGHYEQYF
once	TRBV5-4	-	TRBJ2-7	TGTGCCAGCAGCTTGCGGTTTGCGGGAAACGAGCAGTACTTC	CASSLRFAGNEQYF
-	TRBV19	-	TRBJ1-5	TGTGCCAGTAGTATGAGATTACCTAATCAGCCCCAGCATTTT	CASSMRLPNQPQHF
-	TRBV6-4	TRBD2	TRBJ2-3	TGTGCCAGCAGTTTACTAGCGGGAGAGGTAGCAGATACGCAGTATTTT	CASSLLAGEVADTQYF
-	TRBV27	TRBD1	TRBJ1-1	TGTGCCAGCAGTCTCCGACCAGGGACAGGGGGCTTTAAAGGAGCTTTCTTT	CASSLRPGTGGFKGAFF
-	TRBV5-1	-	TRBJ1-4	TGCGCCAGCAATATGAGGCCGGGTGAAAAACTGTTTTTT	CASNMRPGEKLFF
-	TRBV7-3	-	TRBJ2-1	TGTGCCAGCAGCTTTTTGGCGGAAACCTACAATGAGCAGTTCTTC	CASSFLAETYNEQFF
-	TRBV18	-	TRBJ2-7	TGTGCCAGCTCACCACTCTGGTCGACTATGAGCTCCTACGAGCAGTACTTC	CASSPLWSTMSSYEQYF
-	TRBV3-1/TRBV3-2	-	TRBJ1-2	TGTGCCAGCAGCCGACAGGAGAATAACTATGGCTACACCTTC	CASSRQENNYGYTF
-	TRBV12-5	-	TRBJ2-1	TGTGCTAGTGGTTTGAGCCCGCGGGACAGAGATTACAATGAGCAGTTCTTC	CASGLSPRDRDYNEQFF
few	TRBV30	-	TRBJ1-5	TGTGCCTGGAGTCTGACAGTCAATGGCAATCAGCCCCAGCATTTT	CAWSLTVNGNQPQHF
-	TRBV4-2	-	TRBJ2-7	TGTGCCAGCAGTTCAGACTGGGGCCCCTACGAGCAGTACTTC	CASSSDWGPYEQYF
once	TRBV28	TRBD1	TRBJ2-7	TGTGCCAGCAGTTTATCAGGCAAGGACAGGGGATGGTACGAGCAGTACTTC	CASSLSGKDRGWYEQYF
-	TRBV5-1	-	TRBJ2-3	TGCGCCAGCAGCTTGGCCCCGGTTGGCACAGATACGCAGTATTTT	CASSLAPVGTDTQYF
-	TRBV11-2	-	TRBJ1-2	TGTGCCAGCAGCTTCGACAGGTCGGGTGGCTACACCTTC	CASSFDRSGGYTF
once	TRBV11-3	TRBD1	TRBJ1-2	TGTGCCAGCAGCCTCCTGTGGGACAGGGGTCCTGGAGGCTACACCTTC	CASSLLWDRGPGGYTF
-	TRBV7-6	-	TRBJ1-2	TGTGCCAGCAGCTTAGTGTCATCGACAGTAACTAACTATGGCTACACCTTC	CASSLVSSTVTNYGYTF
-	TRBV5-6	TRBD1	TRBJ2-7	TGTGCCAGCAGCGCCATATGGGGGCCGACAGGGAGCTCCTACGAGCAGTACTTC	CASSAIWGPTGSSYEQYF
-	TRBV27	TRBD1	TRBJ1-1	TGTGCCAGCAGTCCCCGGGACAGGGGGTACACTGAAGCTTTCTTT	CASSPRDRGYTEAFF
-	TRBV5-1	TRBD2	TRBJ2-7	TGCGCCAGCAGCTTGGAGACTAGCCGAGAGGAGCAGTACTTC	CASSLETSREEQYF
-	TRBV19	-	TRBJ2-5	TGTGCCAGTAGTATCCCCTTGACTAAGACGGGGGGCCAGGGGACCCAGTACTTC	CASSIPLTKTGGQGTQYF
-	TRBV27	-	TRBJ2-7	TGTGCCAGCCGCAGGAGGTTGGATTACGAGCAGTACTTC	CASRRRLDYEQYF
-	TRBV29-1	TRBD1	TRBJ2-7	TGCAGCGTCGTAACCGGGACAGGGACATCCGAGCAGTACTTC	CSVVTGTGTSEQYF
once	TRBV28	TRBD2	TRBJ2-7	TGTGCCAGCAGTTTAGGGGCTAGCGGGACCTACGAGCAGTACTTC	CASSLGASGTYEQYF
-	TRBV9	-	TRBJ2-1	TGTGCCAGCAGCGTAGCTGGCAGGTCCTACAATGAGCAGTTCTTC	CASSVAGRSYNEQFF